Shown below are 5 T cell receptor beta chains from a single sample sequenced in a study of regulatory T cells in long-lasting Graves disease (dated by TCRdb to about 2021). Read against the paper, the sample's time point label means: newly diagnosed GD, antithyroid drugs for less than 3 months. For both TCR sequencing and RNA sequencing, RNA was extracted from PBMCs in TRIzol. The protocol used for the library was multiplex PCR. TCRdb names Illumina HiSeq 4000 as the instrument used. TCR beta libraries were built with iRepertoire HTBI primers and Arm-PCR amplification of CDR3 regions. TCRdb reworked the public reads: Q25 trimming with fastp, MiXCR clone assembly, productive beta chains retained. Identical CDR3 proteins give one entry, which carries the most common genes and DNA. This sample lists about 430,000 distinct CDR3 sequences; approximately 15% were detected once. The leading ten clones occupy under 9% of the sample.

This same sample was also taken into another study, of T cells in Graves' hyperthyroidism and ophthalmopathy.

Material: peripheral blood mononuclear cells (PBMCs), obtained at new diagnosis, from a patient treated with antithyroid drugs. The receptors stem from a woman aged 40 to 55 with Graves disease. Donor details come from another sample of the same person, matched by shared clones.

This clonotype was detected many times. V gene TRBV5-1 combines with J gene TRBJ2-1, with D perhaps TRBD1 (6 bases). Germline V gives CDR1 SGHRS, CDR2 YFSETQ. Between the trimmed V and J ends, which lost 0 bases and 6 bases, there was a span of 13 bases. This CDR3 is 15 amino acids long. The CDR3 bases are TGCGCCAGCAGCTTGGCCGGGACAACCATCAATGAGCAGTTCTTC. This encodes CASSLAGTTINEQFF.

This clonotype was seen ten or more times. The chain is built from TRBV12-3 or TRBV12-4 and TRBJ2-2, with D perhaps matching TRBD2 (6 bases). V shed 3 bases and J shed 7 bases, with 18 bases lying between them. CDR3 length: 16 residues. The CDR3 spells CASSLDRRGWIGELFF. The CDR3 coding sequence is TGTGCCAGCAGTTTGGATCGGAGGGGCTGGATCGGGGAGCTGTTTTTT.

This clonotype appeared once. This rearrangement joins TRBV5-1 to TRBJ2-3; D may be TRBD2 (7 bases). The CDR3 consists of 16 residues. V lost 4 bases, J lost 3 bases, and 18 bases lay in between. Germline CDR1 is SGHRS and CDR2 is YFSETQ. The CDR3 nucleotides read TGCGCCAGCAGCCACATGAGGGGGGGGAGTACAGATACGCAGTATTTT. Translated, it gives CASSHMRGGSTDTQYF.

This chain links TRBV2 with TRBJ2-1, with D perhaps TRBD2 (6 bases). The J call may be wrong; the DNA end is better matched by TRBJ2-5. The V gene's germline CDR1 is SNHLY and CDR2 FYNNEI. The CDR3 is 14 amino acids. CDR3 region: CASSGAREEETQYF. CDR3 sequence (DNA): TGTGCCAGCAGTGGAGCCAGGGAGGAAGAGACCCAGTACTTC.

This clonotype appeared many times. V gene TRBV6-1 combines with J gene TRBJ1-1; D gene ambiguous. V lost 6 bases and J lost 0, with 14 bases in between. This CDR3 comprises 15 residues. The germline gives CDR1 MNHNS, CDR2 SASEGT. The chain's CDR3 is CASREPVRMNTEAFF. CDR3 DNA sequence: TGTGCCAGCAGGGAACCCGTCAGGATGAACACTGAAGCTTTCTTT.